The T cell receptor beta chain under discussion was sequenced for a study of blood T cell repertoires in COVID-19. Trimming pared 2 bases from V and 0 bases from J, leaving 8 bases between. CDR3 length: 15 amino acids. CDR1 and CDR2 from the germline V gene are SNHLY and FYNNEI. Assay: immunoSEQ multiplex PCR; the TCRdb copy retains only in-frame clones and omits some. The sample records 75,000 to 90,000 clones, over 75% being singletons. Sequenced material: peripheral blood. The TCR sequence derives from a man older than 75 with acute or convalescent COVID-19. The chain links TRBV2 to TRBJ1-5; D not resolved. The CDR3 reads CASSERHYSNQPQHF. CDR3 DNA: TGTGCCAGCAGTGAAAGACATTATAGCAATCAGCCCCAGCATTTT. Variable domain in full (rest from reference TRBV2 and TRBJ1-5): EPEVTQTPSHQVTQMGQEVILRCVPISNHLYFYWYRQILGQKVEFLVSFYNNEISEKSEIFDDQFSVERPDGSNFTLKIRSTKLEDSAMYFCASSERHYSNQPQHFGDGTRLSIL.